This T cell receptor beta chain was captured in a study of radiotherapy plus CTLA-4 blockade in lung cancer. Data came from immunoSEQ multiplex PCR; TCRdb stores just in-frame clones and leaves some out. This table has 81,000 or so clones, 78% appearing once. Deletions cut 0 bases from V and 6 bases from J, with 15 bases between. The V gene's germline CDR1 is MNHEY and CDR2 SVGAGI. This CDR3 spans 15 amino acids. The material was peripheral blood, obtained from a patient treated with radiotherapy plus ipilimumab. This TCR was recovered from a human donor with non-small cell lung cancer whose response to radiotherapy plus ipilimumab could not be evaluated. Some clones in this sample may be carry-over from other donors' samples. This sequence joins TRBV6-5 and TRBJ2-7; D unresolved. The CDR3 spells CASSYSRVGGSEQYF. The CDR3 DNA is TGTGCCAGCAGTTACTCCCGGGTTGGTGGGTCCGAGCAGTACTTC.